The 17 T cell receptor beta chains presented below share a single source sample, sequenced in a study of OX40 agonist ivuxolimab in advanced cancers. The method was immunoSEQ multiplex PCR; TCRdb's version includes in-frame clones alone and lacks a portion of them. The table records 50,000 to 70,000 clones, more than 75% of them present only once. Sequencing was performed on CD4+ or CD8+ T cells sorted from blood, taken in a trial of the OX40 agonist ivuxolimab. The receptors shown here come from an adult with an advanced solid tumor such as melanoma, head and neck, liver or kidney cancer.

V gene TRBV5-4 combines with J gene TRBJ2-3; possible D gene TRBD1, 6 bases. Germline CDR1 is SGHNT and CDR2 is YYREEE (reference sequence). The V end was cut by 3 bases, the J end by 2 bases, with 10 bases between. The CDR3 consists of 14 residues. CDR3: CASSWGLITDTQYF. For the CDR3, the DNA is TGTGCCAGCAGCTGGGGGCTTATCACAGATACGCAGTATTTT.

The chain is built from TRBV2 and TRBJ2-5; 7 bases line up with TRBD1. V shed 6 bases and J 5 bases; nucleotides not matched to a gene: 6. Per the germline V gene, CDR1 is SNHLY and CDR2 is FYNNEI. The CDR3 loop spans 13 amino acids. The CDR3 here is CASSRQGGETQYF. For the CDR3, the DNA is TGTGCCAGCAGCAGACAGGGTGGGGAGACCCAGTACTTC. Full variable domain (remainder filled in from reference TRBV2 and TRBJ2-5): EPEVTQTPSHQVTQMGQEVILRCVPISNHLYFYWYRQILGQKVEFLVSFYNNEISEKSEIFDDQFSVERPDGSNFTLKIRSTKLEDSAMYFCASSRQGGETQYFGPGTRLLVL.

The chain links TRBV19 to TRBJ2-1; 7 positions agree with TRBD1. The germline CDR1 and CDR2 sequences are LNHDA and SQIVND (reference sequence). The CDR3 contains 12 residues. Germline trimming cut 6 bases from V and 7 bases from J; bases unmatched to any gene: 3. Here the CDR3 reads CASRGGGNEQFF. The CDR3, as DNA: TGTGCCAGTAGAGGGGGCGGGAATGAGCAGTTCTTC.

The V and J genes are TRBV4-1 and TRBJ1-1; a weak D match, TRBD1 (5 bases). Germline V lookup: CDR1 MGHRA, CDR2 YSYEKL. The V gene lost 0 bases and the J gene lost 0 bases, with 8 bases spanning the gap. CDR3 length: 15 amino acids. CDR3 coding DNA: TGCGCCAGCAGCCAAGATGGGGGTTTGAACACTGAAGCTTTCTTT. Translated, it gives CASSQDGGLNTEAFF.

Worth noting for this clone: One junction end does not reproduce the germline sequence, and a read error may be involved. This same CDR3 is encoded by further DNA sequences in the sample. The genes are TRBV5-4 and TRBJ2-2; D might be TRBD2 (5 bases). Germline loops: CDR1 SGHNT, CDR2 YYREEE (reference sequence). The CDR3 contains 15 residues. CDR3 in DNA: TGTGCCAGCAGCTTGGAACCGGGAAACACCGGGGAGCTGTTCTTT. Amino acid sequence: CASSLEPGNTGELFF.

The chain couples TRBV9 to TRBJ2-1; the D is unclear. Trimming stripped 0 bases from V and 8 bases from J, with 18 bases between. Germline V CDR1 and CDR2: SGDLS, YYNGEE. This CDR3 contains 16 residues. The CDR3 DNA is TGTGCCAGCAGCGTAGCTACGTCGGGTGGTCTTGATGAGCAGTTCTTC. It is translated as CASSVATSGGLDEQFF.

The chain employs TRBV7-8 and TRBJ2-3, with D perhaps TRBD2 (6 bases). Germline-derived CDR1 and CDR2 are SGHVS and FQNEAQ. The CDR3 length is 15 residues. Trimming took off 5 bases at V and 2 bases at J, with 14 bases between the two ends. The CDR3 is CASSPEWEATDTQYF. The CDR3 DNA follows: TGTGCCAGCAGCCCAGAGTGGGAGGCCACAGATACGCAGTATTTT.

CDR3 in amino acids: CASSRGARVYEQYF. For the CDR3, the DNA is TGTGCCAGCAGTCGAGGGGCCAGGGTGTACGAGCAGTACTTC. This sequence joins TRBV27 and TRBJ2-7; either TRBD1 or TRBD2 may supply D (5 bases each). The CDR3 spans 14 residues. V gave up 5 bases and J gave up 4 bases, with 15 bases separating them. Per germline, CDR1 MNHEY and CDR2 SMNVEV (reference sequence).

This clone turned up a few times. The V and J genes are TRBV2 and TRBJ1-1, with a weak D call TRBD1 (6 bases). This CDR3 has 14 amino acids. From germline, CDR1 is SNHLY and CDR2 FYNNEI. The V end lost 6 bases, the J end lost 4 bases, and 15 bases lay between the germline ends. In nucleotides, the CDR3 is TGTGCCAGCAGAGCACAGGGTTCGGGCACTGAAGCTTTCTTT. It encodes CASRAQGSGTEAFF. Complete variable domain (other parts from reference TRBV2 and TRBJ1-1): EPEVTQTPSHQVTQMGQEVILRCVPISNHLYFYWYRQILGQKVEFLVSFYNNEISEKSEIFDDQFSVERPDGSNFTLKIRSTKLEDSAMYFCASRAQGSGTEAFFGQGTRLTVV.

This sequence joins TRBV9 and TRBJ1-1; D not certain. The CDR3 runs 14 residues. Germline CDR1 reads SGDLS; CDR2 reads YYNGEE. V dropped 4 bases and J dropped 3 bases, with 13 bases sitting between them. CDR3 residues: CASSPFDSDTEAFF. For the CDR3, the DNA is TGTGCCAGCAGCCCTTTTGATTCTGACACTGAAGCTTTCTTT.

The CDR3 DNA sequence: TGTGCCAGCCGTTCAACTAATGAAAAACTGTTTTTT. The encoded protein is CASRSTNEKLFF. This chain joins TRBV27 and TRBJ1-4; D gene unclear. The CDR3 runs to 12 residues. Looked up from germline, CDR1 is MNHEY and CDR2 is SMNVEV (reference sequence). Trimming removed 8 bases at V and 0 bases at J, with 4 bases between.

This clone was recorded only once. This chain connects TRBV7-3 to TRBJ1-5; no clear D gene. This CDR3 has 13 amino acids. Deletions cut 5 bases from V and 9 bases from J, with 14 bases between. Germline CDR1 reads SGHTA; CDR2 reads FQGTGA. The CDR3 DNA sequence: TGTGCCAGCAGCCCCAATCATGGCCGGCCCCAGCATTTT. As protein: CASSPNHGRPQHF.

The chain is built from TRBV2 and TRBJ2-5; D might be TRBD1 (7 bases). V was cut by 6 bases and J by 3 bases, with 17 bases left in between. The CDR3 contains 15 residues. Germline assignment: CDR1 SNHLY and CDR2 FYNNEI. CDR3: CASRRLTGEEETQYF. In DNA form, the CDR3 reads TGTGCCAGCAGACGGCTCACAGGGGAGGAAGAGACCCAGTACTTC.

The CDR3 here is CASSRQGGGSTDTQYF. Written as DNA, the CDR3 is TGTGCCAGCAGCCGACAGGGCGGGGGGTCCACAGATACGCAGTATTTT. The chain recombines TRBV6-6 with TRBJ2-3, with D tentatively TRBD2 (8 bases). Trimming shortened V by 6 bases and J by 2 bases, and 18 bases separated the two germline ends. Germline loops: CDR1 MNHNY, CDR2 SVGAGI (reference sequence). The CDR3 runs to 16 residues.

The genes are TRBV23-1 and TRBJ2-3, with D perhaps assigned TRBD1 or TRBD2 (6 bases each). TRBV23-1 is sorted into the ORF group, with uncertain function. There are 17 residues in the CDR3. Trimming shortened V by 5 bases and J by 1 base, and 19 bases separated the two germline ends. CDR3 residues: CASSIYRAGQRTDTQYF. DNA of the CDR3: TGCGCCAGCAGTATTTATCGGGCGGGACAACGCACAGATACGCAGTATTTT.

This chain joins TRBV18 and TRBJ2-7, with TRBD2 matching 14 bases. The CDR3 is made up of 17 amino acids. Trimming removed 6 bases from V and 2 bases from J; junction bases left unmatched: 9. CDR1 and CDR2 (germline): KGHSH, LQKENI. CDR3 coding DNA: TGTGCCAGCTCCCCCCCGGGACTAGCGGGAGCCCCCTACGAGCAGTACTTC. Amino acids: CASSPPGLAGAPYEQYF. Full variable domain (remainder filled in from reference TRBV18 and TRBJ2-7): NAGVMQNPRHLVRRRGQEARLRCSPMKGHSHVYWYRQLPEEGLKFMVYLQKENIIDESGMPKERFSAEFPKEGPSILRIQQVVRGDSAAYFCASSPPGLAGAPYEQYFGPGTRLTVT.

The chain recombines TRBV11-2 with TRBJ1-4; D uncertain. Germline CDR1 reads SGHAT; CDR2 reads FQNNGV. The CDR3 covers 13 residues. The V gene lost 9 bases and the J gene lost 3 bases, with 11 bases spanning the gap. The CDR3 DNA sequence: TGTGCCAGTAGCCGGGAGTCTAATGAAAAACTGTTTTTT. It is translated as CASSRESNEKLFF. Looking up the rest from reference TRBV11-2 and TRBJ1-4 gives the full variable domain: EAGVAQSPRYKIIEKRQSVAFWCNPISGHATLYWYQQILGQGPKLLIQFQNNGVVDDSQLPKDRFSAERLKGVDSTLKIQPAKLEDSAVYLCASSRESNEKLFFGSGTQLSVL.